The sequence of this T cell receptor beta chain was determined in a study of T cells in Graves' hyperthyroidism and ophthalmopathy. Study details: Peripheral blood was acquired at first diagnosis, ahead of any therapy whatsoever. General observations from the study: Median prediction lead before ophthalmopathy onset was 6.5 to 7 months with the model.

CDR1 is SGHTA and CDR2 is FQGNSA in the germline V gene. The CDR3 contains 13 residues. Trimming at V came to 8 bases and at J to 6 bases, leaving 6 bases not matched to a gene. Absent ophthalmopathy progression within 18 months defined stable Graves' hyperthyroidism. PBMCs were collected from an approximately 9.2 ml volume of fresh peripheral blood. This clonotype has only a few counts. Its specificity is unknown. Researchers amplified the TCR beta CDR3 regions from RNA transcripts. Primed by the HTBI set, a first-round RT-PCR was run on the TCR CDR3. In TCRdb, the multiplex PCR reads were re-called with MiXCR into one record per CDR3 protein. The sample includes about 620,000 distinct CDR3 sequences, around 16% of them seen just once.

Material for sequencing was blood. The receptor's source is a woman aged 25 to 39 with Graves' hyperthyroidism. The chain carries TRBV7-2 and TRBJ2-5; 10 bases match TRBD1. The CDR3 sequence: CASQRDRGQTQYF. The CDR3 DNA sequence: TGTGCCAGCCAGAGGGACAGGGGCCAGACCCAGTACTTC.